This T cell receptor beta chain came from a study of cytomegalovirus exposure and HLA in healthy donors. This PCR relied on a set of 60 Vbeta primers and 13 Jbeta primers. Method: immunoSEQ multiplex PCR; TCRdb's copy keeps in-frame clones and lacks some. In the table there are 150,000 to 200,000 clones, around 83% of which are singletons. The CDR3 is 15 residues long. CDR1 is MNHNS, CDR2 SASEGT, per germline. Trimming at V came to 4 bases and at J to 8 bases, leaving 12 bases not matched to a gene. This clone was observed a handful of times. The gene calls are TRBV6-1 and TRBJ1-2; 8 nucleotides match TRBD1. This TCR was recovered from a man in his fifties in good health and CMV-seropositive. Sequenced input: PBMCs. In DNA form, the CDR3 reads TGTGCCAGCAGTGTAGGAGACAGGGGAGGATTGGGCTACACCTTC. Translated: CASSVGDRGGLGYTF.